The 27 T cell receptor beta chains presented below share a single source sample, sequenced in a study of lung T cells in sarcoidosis with Löfgren's syndrome. TCRdb processed the reads anew with MiXCR; each CDR3 protein has one entry. This table holds 60,000 to 65,000 distinct CDR3 sequences, over 20% found once. The sample was CD4+ T cells from PBMCs. The origin of the receptors is a human donor with sarcoidosis (Löfgren's syndrome or another form), or a control subject (not recorded which).

This rearrangement joins TRBV4-2 to TRBJ1-2; weak D call: TRBD1 (5 bases). CDR1 is LGHNA and CDR2 is YNFKEQ in the germline V gene. Deletions cut 0 bases from V and 2 bases from J, with 10 bases between. The CDR3 extends over 15 amino acids. The CDR3 DNA reads TGTGCCAGCAGCCAAGATCGCGGGGGGAACTATGGCTACACCTTC. Translating it yields CASSQDRGGNYGYTF.

V is TRBV3-1 and J is TRBJ2-1, with TRBD2 identical over 11 bases. V lost 5 bases, J lost 6 bases, and 9 bases stayed unmatched. CDR3 length: 16 residues. CDR1 is LGHDT, CDR2 YNNKEL, per germline (reference sequence). CDR3 loop: CASSDPLAGGLNEQFF. The CDR3, as DNA: TGTGCCAGCAGCGATCCTCTAGCGGGAGGACTCAATGAGCAGTTCTTC.

This clonotype was picked up many times. CDR3 loop: CASQNDRVGQPQHF. The CDR3 DNA reads as TGTGCCAGCCAAAACGATAGGGTGGGTCAGCCCCAGCATTTT. The rearrangement links TRBV6-1 to TRBJ1-5; no clear D gene. Deletions cut 8 bases from V and 6 bases from J, with 17 bases between. CDR3 length equals 14 residues. Germline loops: CDR1 MNHNS, CDR2 SASEGT.

The rearrangement joins TRBV5-4 to TRBJ2-1, with D possibly being TRBD1 or TRBD2 (5 bases each). V shed 1 base and J shed 1 base, with 12 bases lying between them. The CDR3 covers 16 residues. From germline, CDR1 is SGHNT and CDR2 YYREEE (reference sequence). The CDR3 loop is CASSLLGRGSYNEQFF. CDR3 in DNA: TGTGCCAGCAGCTTGCTGGGACGGGGATCCTACAATGAGCAGTTCTTC.

The chain couples TRBV24-1 to TRBJ2-1; the D is unclear. The germline V gene has CDR1 KGHDR and CDR2 SFDVKD. The V end lost 4 bases, the J end lost 0 bases, and 9 bases lay between the germline ends. This CDR3 region has 15 residues. CDR3 DNA sequence: TGTGCCACCAGTGACCGGCAGAGCTCCTACAATGAGCAGTTCTTC. Amino acid sequence: CATSDRQSSYNEQFF.

This clonotype came up a few times. The chain is built from TRBV4-2 and TRBJ2-2, with 9 nucleotides matching TRBD1. This CDR3 is built from 16 residues. Germline values: CDR1 LGHNA, CDR2 YNFKEQ. Trimming at V came to 5 bases and at J to 0 bases, leaving 4 bases not matched to a gene. CDR3 sequence: CASSAGQGTNTGELFF. The CDR3 region has the DNA TGTGCCAGCAGCGCAGGACAGGGGACGAACACCGGGGAGCTGTTTTTT.

In this sample, this clonotype turned up a few times. This chain links TRBV19 with TRBJ2-7; D is possibly TRBD1 or TRBD2 (6 bases each). Germline V lookup: CDR1 LNHDA, CDR2 SQIVND (reference sequence). Trimming shortened V by 9 bases and J by 5 bases, and 14 bases separated the two germline ends. The CDR3 is made up of 12 amino acids. The CDR3 protein is CASPRGHNEQYF. The CDR3 coding sequence is TGTGCCAGCCCCCGGGGGCACAACGAGCAGTACTTC.

The sample holds many counts of this clonotype. The gene calls are TRBV15 and TRBJ2-1; 10 bases fit TRBD1. The CDR3 is made up of 15 amino acids. Germline V gene data show CDR1 as LNHNV and CDR2 as YYDKDF (reference sequence). Germline trimming cut 1 base from V and 5 bases from J; bases unmatched to any gene: 2. CDR3 nucleotide sequence: TGTGCCACCAGCAGAGGGGGGACAGGGGACAATGAGCAGTTCTTC. Translated, it gives CATSRGGTGDNEQFF.

As concerns this clonotype: This may be a read error: a much more frequent sequence differs by one nucleotide. V usage is TRBV6-5 and J usage is TRBJ2-1, with 9 bases lining up with TRBD2. The CDR3 contains 19 residues. J gave up 5 bases and V 0 bases, and 14 bases lay outside the gene matches. Looked up from germline, CDR1 is MNHEY and CDR2 is SVGAGI. This chain's CDR3 is CASSYSLWSSGTQDNEQFF. CDR3 nucleotide sequence: TGTGCCAGCAGTTACTCGCTATGGTCTAGCGGGACGCAGGACAATGAGCAGTTCTTC.

Points on this clonotype: This may stem from a read error, because a much larger clone lies one nucleotide away. This rearrangement joins TRBV7-2 to TRBJ2-7, with D maybe TRBD2 (6 bases). Germline loops: CDR1 SGHTA, CDR2 FQGNSA. With 4 bases removed from V and 2 bases from J, the gap between germline ends came to 15 bases. This CDR3 comprises 15 residues. CDR3 sequence reads: CASSSLGLVPYEQYF. CDR3 bases: TGTGCCAGCAGCTCACTGGGACTGGTCCCCTACGAGCAGTACTTC.

This clonotype came up many times. This sequence joins TRBV6-1 and TRBJ2-1; the D gene is possibly TRBD2 (6 bases). This CDR3 is 15 amino acids long. Per the germline V gene, CDR1 is MNHNS and CDR2 is SASEGT. Trimming left V 6 bases short and J 0 bases short, with 12 bases between. Here the CDR3 reads CASSPRDSSYNEQFF. The CDR3, as DNA: TGTGCCAGCAGCCCCCGGGACTCCTCCTACAATGAGCAGTTCTTC.

The count of this clonotype is one. The chain joins TRBV7-9 to TRBJ2-3, with 8 bases matching TRBD1. CDR3 length: 13 amino acids. V lost 0 bases and J lost 11; bases outside the gene matches: 4. The germline V gene has CDR1 SEHNR and CDR2 FQNEAQ (reference sequence). The CDR3 loop is CASSLAATGGQYF. CDR3 nucleotide sequence: TGTGCCAGCAGCTTAGCGGCTACAGGGGGGCAGTATTTT.

In its sample, this clonotype was seen many times. This chain connects TRBV7-9 to TRBJ2-7, with TRBD1 as a possible D gene (5 bases). Germline V lookup: CDR1 SEHNR, CDR2 FQNEAQ (reference sequence). The V end was cut by 5 bases, the J end by 5 bases, with 10 bases between. This CDR3 is 12 amino acids long. Written as DNA, the CDR3 is TGTGCCAGCAGCCAAAAGGGGAACGAGCAGTACTTC. Translating gives CASSQKGNEQYF. The whole variable domain, remainder taken from reference TRBV7-9 and TRBJ2-7, is DTGVSQNPRHKITKRGQNVTFRCDPISEHNRLYWYRQTLGQGPEFLTYFQNEAQLEKSRLLSDRFSAERPKGSFSTLEIQRTEQGDSAMYLCASSQKGNEQYFGPGTRLTVT.

As concerns this clonotype: With a much larger clone just one base away, this may be a read error. The chain links TRBV20-1 to TRBJ2-1; TRBD2 aligns across 7 bases. This CDR3 region has 13 residues. From germline, CDR1 is DFQATT and CDR2 SNEGSKA (reference sequence). The CDR3 loop is CSARWEGLAFGLF. CDR3 bases: TGCAGTGCTAGGTGGGAGGGCCTCGCCTTTGGGTTATTC.

This clonotype has only a few counts. This chain joins TRBV2 and TRBJ2-7; D uncertain. The germline CDR1 and CDR2 sequences are SNHLY and FYNNEI. The CDR3 contains 12 residues. V shed 7 bases and J shed 4 bases, with 11 bases lying between them. The CDR3 loop reads CASTTVGYEQYF. In DNA, the CDR3 is TGTGCCAGCACGACGGTCGGGTACGAGCAGTACTTC. The entire variable domain, with the rest obtained from reference TRBV2 and TRBJ2-7, is as follows: EPEVTQTPSHQVTQMGQEVILRCVPISNHLYFYWYRQILGQKVEFLVSFYNNEISEKSEIFDDQFSVERPDGSNFTLKIRSTKLEDSAMYFCASTTVGYEQYFGPGTRLTVT.

Concerning this clonotype: This could be a read error, since a much larger clone is one nucleotide away. This chain uses TRBV6-6 with TRBJ1-6; D remains unclear. This CDR3 is built from 15 residues. Germline CDR1 and CDR2: MNHNY and SVGAGI (reference sequence). In nucleotides, the CDR3 is TGTGCCAGCAGCATGAGAGAGATGGGCAATTCACCCCTCCGCTTT. Translation gives CASSMREMGNSPLRF.

In its sample, this clonotype was seen many times. The chain links TRBV7-9 to TRBJ1-6, with D perhaps TRBD1 (5 bases). With 5 bases removed from V and 13 bases from J, the gap between germline ends came to 18 bases. Germline assignment: CDR1 SEHNR and CDR2 FQNEAQ (reference sequence). This CDR3 spans 14 amino acids. The CDR3 DNA reads TGTGCCAGCAGCCCCGTGGGGGGGGGACTCCCCCTCCACTTT. Translation: CASSPVGGGLPLHF.

V usage is TRBV15 and J usage is TRBJ2-3; D is uncertain. CDR3 length: 15 amino acids. CDR1 and CDR2 from the germline V gene are LNHNV and YYDKDF (reference sequence). V was clipped by 0 bases and J by 5 bases, with 12 bases between them. The CDR3 DNA is TGTGCCACCAGCAGAGATCTGCTTCGCCAAGATACGCAGTATTTT. Residues: CATSRDLLRQDTQYF. The full variable domain, in which reference TRBV15 and TRBJ2-3 provide the parts outside the CDR3, is DAMVIQNPRYQVTQFGKPVTLSCSQTLNHNVMYWYQQKSSQAPKLLFHYYDKDFNNEADTPDNFQSRRPNTSFCFLDIRSPGLGDTAMYLCATSRDLLRQDTQYFGPGTRLTVL.

This clonotype has ten or more counts. The gene calls are TRBV7-2 and TRBJ2-5; D perhaps matches TRBD1 (6 bases). Germline CDR1 reads SGHTA; CDR2 reads FQGNSA. The V gene lost 2 bases and the J gene lost 4 bases, with 14 bases spanning the gap. The CDR3 extends over 15 amino acids. The CDR3 DNA sequence: TGTGCCAGCAGCTTAACAGGGAACCTGGGAGAGACCCAGTACTTC. It codes for CASSLTGNLGETQYF. The whole variable domain, filled in from reference TRBV7-2 and TRBJ2-5, reads GAGVSQSPSNKVTEKGKDVELRCDPISGHTALYWYRQSLGQGLEFLIYFQGNSAPDKSGLPSDRFSAERTGGSVSTLTIQRTQQEDSAVYLCASSLTGNLGETQYFGPGTRLLVL.

This clonotype was observed at least ten times. The chain links TRBV28 to TRBJ2-7, with 7 nucleotides matching TRBD1. From germline, CDR1 is MDHEN and CDR2 SYDVKM. This CDR3 has 12 amino acids. After removal of 2 bases from V and 6 bases from J, the junction contained 1 base not matched to a gene. CDR3 region: CASSLNRGEQYF. In nucleotides, the CDR3 is TGTGCCAGCAGTTTAAACAGGGGCGAGCAGTACTTC.

This chain joins TRBV11-2 and TRBJ2-1; 8 bases agree with TRBD2. Unmatched junction bases numbered 11, after V lost 3 bases and J lost 4 bases. Germline V gene data show CDR1 as SGHAT and CDR2 as FQNNGV. The length of the CDR3 is 17 residues. The CDR3 loop is CASSFGLAGIPYNEQFF. The CDR3 DNA is TGTGCCAGCAGCTTTGGGCTAGCGGGTATACCTTACAATGAGCAGTTCTTC.

Details on this clonotype: This may be a read error: a much more frequent sequence differs by one nucleotide. The gene calls are TRBV20-1 and TRBJ1-2; perhaps TRBD1 as D (5 bases). Germline loops: CDR1 DFQATT, CDR2 SNEGSKA (reference sequence). The CDR3 sequence is 14 residues long. The CDR3 coding sequence is TGCAGTGCCCAGCCGGGGACGGCCGGCTATAGCTACACCTTC. Residues: CSAQPGTAGYSYTF.

This clonotype was seen ten or more times. The chain couples TRBV20-1 to TRBJ1-2, with 10 positions matching TRBD1. Trimming cost V 6 bases and J 7 bases; bases outside gene matches: 14. The germline CDR1 and CDR2 sequences are DFQATT and SNEGSKA (reference sequence). The CDR3 sequence is 15 residues long. This CDR3 is CSAQDRGTFLRGYTF. CDR3 nucleotides: TGCAGTGCGCAGGACAGGGGGACATTCTTGCGTGGCTACACCTTC.

This clonotype was seen at least ten times. This sequence joins TRBV7-2 and TRBJ2-7; TRBD2 matches 10 bases. The CDR3 spans 14 residues. In germline, CDR1 is SGHTA, CDR2 FQGNSA. The V and J ends lost 5 bases and 2 bases, in that order; junction bases with no gene match: 3. This CDR3 reads CASSRTSGPYEQYF. CDR3 nucleotide sequence: TGTGCCAGCAGCAGGACTAGCGGTCCCTACGAGCAGTACTTC.

To note about this clonotype: A much larger clone sits a single nucleotide away, making a read error possible. The rearrangement uses TRBV12-3 or TRBV12-4 and TRBJ1-1; 7 nucleotides line up with TRBD1. This CDR3 spans 14 amino acids. The ends lost 6 bases at V and 5 bases at J; junction bases unmatched: 9. CDR3 nucleotide sequence: TGTGCCAGCAGAGAGAGGGGGCGCGAGACTGAAGCTTTCTTT. This translates into CASRERGRETEAFF.

This clonotype was detected only a few times. Mismatch with germline at one junction end may stem from a read error. The chain employs TRBV19 and TRBJ2-5; a weak D match, TRBD1 (5 bases). The CDR3 runs to 12 residues. CDR1 is LNHDA and CDR2 is SQIVND in the germline V gene (reference sequence). CDR3 amino acids: CASSIQQGQEDF. The CDR3 bases are TGTGCCAGTAGTATTCAGCAGGGCCAAGAGGACTTC.

Comment on this clonotype: A clone one base away is much larger, so this may be a read error. The gene calls are TRBV11-2 and TRBJ1-1; D uncertain. V was pared by 0 bases and J by 4 bases, with 6 bases between. CDR1 and CDR2 from the germline V gene are SGHAT and FQNNGV. This CDR3 is built from 13 residues. The chain's CDR3 is CASSLDASTEAFF. The CDR3 nucleotides are TGTGCCAGCAGCTTAGATGCGTCCACTGAAGCTTTCTTT. The full variable domain, in which reference TRBV11-2 and TRBJ1-1 provide the parts outside the CDR3, is EAGVAQSPRYKIIEKRQSVAFWCNPISGHATLYWYQQILGQGPKLLIQFQNNGVVDDSQLPKDRFSAERLKGVDSTLKIQPAKLEDSAVYLCASSLDASTEAFFGQGTRLTVV.